These 30 T cell receptor beta chains originate from one sample sequenced in a study of blood T cell repertoires in COVID-19. The assay was immunoSEQ multiplex PCR, and TCRdb's table has in-frame clones only and misses some. The sample has approximately 350,000 clones, approximately 90% seen once. Sequencing was performed on PBMCs or T cells enriched from blood (not recorded which). The source is a young man who had recovered from COVID-19.

The genes are TRBV5-4 and TRBJ1-2; tentatively, D is TRBD1 (5 bases). Deletions cut 1 base from V and 5 bases from J, with 6 bases between. This CDR3 has 12 residues. Per germline, CDR1 SGHNT and CDR2 YYREEE (reference sequence). The CDR3 bases are TGTGCCAGCAGCTTGAGGGGATATGGCTACACCTTC. Amino acid sequence: CASSLRGYGYTF.

J is TRBJ1-6 and V is TRBV4-2; the match to TRBD1 covers 8 bases. CDR3 length: 15 residues. Germline V gene sequence: CDR1 LGHNA, CDR2 YNFKEQ. V lost 4 bases to trimming and J lost 9 bases; unmatched junction nucleotides: 8. In DNA, the CDR3 is TGTGCCAGCAGCCTCTCGACAGGGGAGGGTTCACCCCTCCACTTT. This encodes CASSLSTGEGSPLHF.

The chain links TRBV5-1 to TRBJ2-1, with a tentative D call TRBD1 (6 bases). The germline V and J ends were trimmed by 3 bases and 5 bases, with 18 bases remaining between them. The CDR3 extends over 16 amino acids. CDR1 SGHRS and CDR2 YFSETQ come from the germline V gene. Written as DNA, the CDR3 is TGCGCCAGCAGCTCAAACTTACAGGGTCCCCACAATGAGCAGTTCTTC. This encodes CASSSNLQGPHNEQFF.

The chain combines TRBV18 with TRBJ2-1; 8 bases match TRBD2. The CDR3 is made up of 15 amino acids. Looked up from germline, CDR1 is KGHSH and CDR2 is LQKENI. Trimming cost V 3 bases and J 5 bases; bases outside gene matches: 6. The CDR3 coding sequence is TGTGCCAGCTCACCTGGGACTAGGAGGGACAATGAGCAGTTCTTC. Amino acid sequence: CASSPGTRRDNEQFF.

The J gene is TRBJ1-3, the V gene TRBV5-6; D is unresolved. This CDR3 has 15 residues. V shed 0 bases and J shed 2 bases, with 9 bases lying between them. Germline V lookup: CDR1 SGHDT, CDR2 YYEEEE. The DNA for the CDR3 is TGTGCCAGCAGCTTGGACCTAGAGGCTGGAAACACCATATATTTT. It specifies CASSLDLEAGNTIYF.

The V gene is TRBV11-2, the J gene TRBJ2-2; a possible D gene is TRBD1 (6 bases). CDR1 SGHAT and CDR2 FQNNGV come from the germline V gene. The CDR3 runs to 12 residues. Trimming removed 10 bases from V and 6 bases from J, with 12 bases in between. CDR3 in DNA: TGTGCCATACTACAGGGCGCCGGGGAGCTGTTTTTT. It translates to CAILQGAGELFF. The full variable domain, its missing parts supplied by reference TRBV11-2 and TRBJ2-2, is EAGVAQSPRYKIIEKRQSVAFWCNPISGHATLYWYQQILGQGPKLLIQFQNNGVVDDSQLPKDRFSAERLKGVDSTLKIQPAKLEDSAVYLCAILQGAGELFFGEGSRLTVL.

V and J are TRBV7-2 and TRBJ2-7, with D maybe TRBD2 (6 bases). CDR1 and CDR2 (germline): SGHTA, FQGNSA. The germline V and J ends were trimmed by 4 bases and 6 bases, with 13 bases remaining between them. The CDR3 is 13 amino acids. Written as DNA, the CDR3 is TGTGCCAGCAGCTCCTCTAGCGTACCCGAGCAGTACTTC. As protein: CASSSSSVPEQYF. The variable domain in full, with the rest retrieved from reference TRBV7-2 and TRBJ2-7, is GAGVSQSPSNKVTEKGKDVELRCDPISGHTALYWYRQSLGQGLEFLIYFQGNSAPDKSGLPSDRFSAERTGGSVSTLTIQRTQQEDSAVYLCASSSSSVPEQYFGPGTRLTVT.

The chain joins TRBV18 to TRBJ1-5; TRBD1 aligns across 10 bases. Germline V gives CDR1 KGHSH, CDR2 LQKENI. V dropped 2 bases and J dropped 6; count of bases not matched to a gene: 1. The CDR3 has 14 amino acids. CDR3 region: CASSPGTGAQPQHF. DNA for the CDR3: TGTGCCAGCTCACCAGGGACAGGGGCTCAGCCCCAGCATTTT.

The chain recombines TRBV6-2 or TRBV6-3 with TRBJ2-3; 9 bases match TRBD2. Unmatched junction bases numbered 7, after V lost 4 bases and J lost 5 bases. The CDR3 sequence is 15 residues long. In germline, CDR1 is MNHEY, CDR2 SVGEGT. The CDR3 coding sequence is TGTGCCAGCAGTTTAGCGGGAGAAAAGGAAGATACGCAGTATTTT. Residues: CASSLAGEKEDTQYF.

The chain employs TRBV30 and TRBJ1-1; 7 bases agree with TRBD1. In germline, CDR1 is GTSNPN, CDR2 SVGIG (reference sequence). Trimming removed 5 bases from V and 11 bases from J; junction bases left unmatched: 11. The CDR3 consists of 12 residues. The CDR3 reads CAWDRDSLEAFF. The CDR3 nucleotides read TGTGCCTGGGACCGGGACAGCCTAGAGGCTTTCTTT. Looking up the rest from reference TRBV30 and TRBJ1-1 gives the full variable domain: SQTIHQWPATLVQPVGSPLSLECTVEGTSNPNLYWYRQAAGRGLQLLFYSVGIGQISSEVPQNLSASRPQDRQFILSSKKLLLSDSGFYLCAWDRDSLEAFFGQGTRLTVV.

J is TRBJ2-1 and V is TRBV19; D gene uncertain. CDR1 LNHDA and CDR2 SQIVND come from the germline V gene (reference sequence). Trimming pared 7 bases from V and 4 bases from J, leaving 17 bases between. The CDR3 is 15 amino acids. CDR3 sequence (DNA): TGTGCCAGTAAGAGTGCCGCCGGGTTGTACAATGAGCAGTTCTTC. Translating it yields CASKSAAGLYNEQFF.

The chain has TRBV4-1 and TRBJ2-5; 9 positions match TRBD2. This CDR3 comprises 16 residues. With 1 base clipped from V and 2 bases from J, the junction kept 5 bases outside the gene matches. The V gene's germline CDR1 is MGHRA and CDR2 YSYEKL. The CDR3 region has the DNA TGCGCCAGCAGCCAAGTTAGCCTAGCGGGACAAGAGACCCAGTACTTC. Translated: CASSQVSLAGQETQYF.

This rearrangement joins TRBV15 to TRBJ2-5, with D perhaps matching TRBD1 (6 bases). V was pared by 3 bases and J by 4 bases, with 12 bases between. The CDR3 extends over 14 amino acids. Looked up from germline, CDR1 is LNHNV and CDR2 is YYDKDF (reference sequence). Here the CDR3 reads CATSSNRVSETQYF. In DNA form, the CDR3 reads TGTGCCACCAGCAGTAACAGGGTATCAGAGACCCAGTACTTC.

This clone was recorded only once. The chain uses TRBV10-3 and TRBJ2-7, with D uncertain. The germline gives CDR1 ENHRY, CDR2 SYGVKD. This CDR3 has 13 residues. The ends were cut back, 10 bases at V and 0 bases at J, with 13 bases in the middle. CDR3 DNA sequence: TGTGCCACCCAAGAGTCGGGCTCCTACGAGCAGTACTTC. Protein: CATQESGSYEQYF.

In its sample, this clone was seen once. This chain joins TRBV4-1 and TRBJ1-5, with D possibly TRBD1 on 6 matching bases. The CDR3 runs 16 residues. Germline CDR1 and CDR2: MGHRA and YSYEKL. The germline V and J ends were trimmed by 0 bases and 5 bases, with 14 bases remaining between them. In DNA form, the CDR3 reads TGCGCCAGCAGCCAAGATTTAACAGGGACCTATCAGCCCCAGCATTTT. It is translated as CASSQDLTGTYQPQHF.

The J gene is TRBJ2-1, the V gene TRBV7-3; 11 nucleotides match TRBD2. The germline CDR1 and CDR2 sequences are SGHTA and FQGTGA. This CDR3 region has 18 residues. The V gene end was trimmed by 1 base and the J gene end by 6 bases; junction bases not matched to a gene: 11. The CDR3 protein is CASSLMRTSGSSGNEQFF. The CDR3 DNA is TGTGCCAGCAGCTTAATGAGAACTAGCGGGAGCAGTGGCAATGAGCAGTTCTTC.

CDR3 DNA sequence: TGCGCCAGCAGCTCAGGGACTAGCGGGAGTAAAGGGAACGAGCAGTACTTC. Its protein product is CASSSGTSGSKGNEQYF. The chain carries TRBV5-1 and TRBJ2-7; 14 nucleotides align to TRBD2. Germline lookup yields CDR1 SGHRS and CDR2 YFSETQ. CDR3 length: 17 amino acids. Trimming at V came to 3 bases and at J to 5 bases, leaving 10 bases not matched to a gene.

This clone came up once. J is TRBJ1-6 and V is TRBV27; unclear D gene. The V gene's germline CDR1 is MNHEY and CDR2 SMNVEV (reference sequence). Deletions cut 2 bases from V and 7 bases from J, with 6 bases between. The CDR3 contains 13 residues. For the CDR3, the DNA is TGTGCCAGCAGTTTAAACGGGAATTCACCCCTCCACTTT. Protein: CASSLNGNSPLHF.

This chain joins TRBV28 and TRBJ1-1; 8 nucleotides line up with TRBD1. This CDR3 spans 16 amino acids. V dropped 5 bases and J dropped 4; count of bases not matched to a gene: 12. The germline gives CDR1 MDHEN, CDR2 SYDVKM. The CDR3 here is CASSLGDRLTGTEAFF. The CDR3 nucleotides read TGTGCCAGCAGTCTGGGGGACAGGCTTACTGGCACTGAAGCTTTCTTT.

Here the CDR3 DNA reads TGTGCCAGCAGCGGGAGGCCGAACACCGGGGAGCTGTTTTTT. Its translation is CASSGRPNTGELFF. This sequence joins TRBV9 and TRBJ2-2; perhaps TRBD2 as D (5 bases). Trimming pared 3 bases from V and 0 bases from J, leaving 6 bases between. CDR1 is SGDLS, CDR2 YYNGEE, per germline. The CDR3 consists of 14 residues. Variable domain in full (rest from reference TRBV9 and TRBJ2-2): DSGVTQTPKHLITATGQRVTLRCSPRSGDLSVYWYQQSLDQGLQFLIQYYNGEERAKGNILERFSAQQFPDLHSELNLSSLELGDSALYFCASSGRPNTGELFFGEGSRLTVL.

This clone was observed a handful of times. The V and J genes are TRBV2 and TRBJ1-5; D remains unclear. Germline values: CDR1 SNHLY, CDR2 FYNNEI. The length of the CDR3 is 14 residues. The V gene lost 5 bases and the J gene lost 1 base, with 9 bases spanning the gap. As DNA, the CDR3 is TGTGCCAGCAGTAGCGGTCGCAGCAATCAGCCCCAGCATTTT. It specifies CASSSGRSNQPQHF.

The chain is built from TRBV18 and TRBJ2-7, with a possible D match to TRBD1 (6 bases). Trimming shortened V by 0 bases and J by 4 bases, and 16 bases separated the two germline ends. This CDR3 has 16 residues. The V gene's germline CDR1 is KGHSH and CDR2 LQKENI. The DNA of the CDR3 is TGTGCCAGCTCACCACCGACGTCAGGGGCGAATTACGAGCAGTACTTC. Translated, it gives CASSPPTSGANYEQYF.

The rearrangement joins TRBV7-9 to TRBJ1-1; a weak D match, TRBD1 (5 bases). V lost 5 bases to trimming and J lost 8 bases, with 12 bases between them. The CDR3 sequence is 12 residues long. Germline CDR1 and CDR2: SEHNR and FQNEAQ (reference sequence). The CDR3 sequence is CASSVDSLEAFF. CDR3 nucleotides: TGTGCCAGCAGCGTCGACAGCCTCGAAGCTTTCTTT.

This chain links TRBV5-1 with TRBJ2-7; D gene uncertain. Per germline, CDR1 SGHRS and CDR2 YFSETQ. Between the trimmed V and J ends, which lost 2 bases and 0 bases, there was a span of 9 bases. This CDR3 is 14 amino acids long. CDR3 residues: CASSLQIGSYEQYF. The DNA for the CDR3 is TGCGCCAGCAGCTTACAGATTGGCTCCTACGAGCAGTACTTC.

The J gene is TRBJ2-3, the V gene TRBV28; possible D gene TRBD1, 5 bases. There are 17 residues in the CDR3. The V end lost 4 bases, the J end lost 2 bases, and 19 bases lay between the germline ends. Germline V gene lookup returns CDR1 MDHEN and CDR2 SYDVKM. This chain's CDR3 is CASSSPGHLTVTDTQYF. The CDR3 region has the DNA TGTGCCAGCAGTTCACCCGGACATCTTACCGTCACAGATACGCAGTATTTT.

The genes are TRBV27 and TRBJ2-5; D is ambiguous. V was clipped by 5 bases and J by 0 bases, with 10 bases between them. The CDR3 runs to 14 residues. CDR1 and CDR2 (germline): MNHEY, SMNVEV (reference sequence). DNA for the CDR3: TGTGCCAGCAGTCTCAAACATCACCAAGAGACCCAGTACTTC. Translating it yields CASSLKHHQETQYF.

The chain recombines TRBV19 with TRBJ1-2; D gene uncertain. V was pared by 0 bases and J by 2 bases, with 13 bases between. The CDR3 is 16 residues long. The V gene's germline CDR1 is LNHDA and CDR2 SQIVND (reference sequence). CDR3 amino acids: CASSIDLGRANYGYTF. CDR3 nucleotide sequence: TGTGCCAGTAGTATAGATCTTGGCAGAGCGAACTATGGCTACACCTTC.

The CDR3 nucleotides are TGTGCCAGCAGCTCATCGACGCGCGGGAGCAATCAGCCCCAGCATTTT. It is translated as CASSSSTRGSNQPQHF. The chain couples TRBV7-8 to TRBJ1-5; D unclear. Trimming pared 4 bases from V and 1 base from J, leaving 14 bases between. CDR1 and CDR2 from the germline V gene are SGHVS and FQNEAQ. The CDR3 has 16 amino acids.

V and J are TRBV6-5 and TRBJ1-2, with D possibly TRBD1 on 5 matching bases. Trimming left V 8 bases short and J 6 bases short, with 16 bases between. Per germline, CDR1 MNHEY and CDR2 SVGAGI. The CDR3 contains 13 residues. The CDR3 protein is CASASPGGDGYTF. The CDR3 DNA reads TGTGCCAGCGCTAGTCCGGGGGGAGATGGCTACACCTTC.

V is TRBV9 and J is TRBJ2-1, with 7 bases that match TRBD1. Trimming at V came to 0 bases and at J to 3 bases, leaving 9 bases not matched to a gene. The CDR3 covers 17 residues. The germline CDR1 and CDR2 sequences are SGDLS and YYNGEE. The CDR3 coding sequence is TGTGCCAGCAGCGTAGAGGGGACAGCGGAACTCTACAATGAGCAGTTCTTC. Amino acid sequence: CASSVEGTAELYNEQFF.